What follows are 22 T cell receptor beta chains derived from one specimen sequenced in a study of identical twins. TCRdb called the 5' RACE reads again in MiXCR, with one record for every CDR3 protein. Of around 1.7 million distinct CDR3 sequences listed, roughly a third are singletons. The sample taken for sequencing was cord blood. The source of these receptors is a newborn girl in good health.

V usage is TRBV7-6 and J usage is TRBJ2-7; TRBD2 might be the D (5 bases). The CDR3 runs to 13 residues. Trimming cost V 5 bases and J 2 bases, with 10 bases left between them. In germline, CDR1 is SGHVS, CDR2 FNYEAQ. CDR3 amino acids: CASSPIATYEQYF. The CDR3 nucleotides are TGTGCCAGCAGCCCAATAGCGACCTACGAGCAGTACTTC.

The CDR3 region has the DNA TGTGCCATCTCGCCGGGGTGGTTAGCGGGGCCAGATACGCAGTATTTT. Translating gives CAISPGWLAGPDTQYF. V and J are TRBV10-3 and TRBJ2-3, with 8 bases matching TRBD2. The CDR3 runs to 16 residues. The germline CDR1 and CDR2 sequences are ENHRY and SYGVKD. The trim removed 8 bases at V and 4 bases at J, leaving 14 bases unmatched.

The genes are TRBV27 and TRBJ2-4, with TRBD2 as a possible D gene (6 bases). Trimming shortened V by 2 bases and J by 2 bases, and 7 bases separated the two germline ends. CDR3 length: 14 residues. CDR1 is MNHEY and CDR2 is SMNVEV in the germline V gene (reference sequence). CDR3 protein: CASSLAGSKNIQYF. In nucleotides, the CDR3 is TGTGCCAGCAGTTTAGCGGGGTCCAAAAACATTCAGTACTTC.

The chain carries TRBV11-2 and TRBJ2-3, with a weak D call TRBD2 (7 bases). This CDR3 contains 14 residues. The V gene's germline CDR1 is SGHAT and CDR2 FQNNGV. The V end lost 1 base, the J end lost 14 bases, and 19 bases lay between the germline ends. The CDR3 loop is CASSLAGGTPMRYF. DNA of the CDR3: TGTGCCAGCAGCTTAGCGGGGGGCACTCCCATGCGGTATTTT.

In DNA, the CDR3 is TGTGCCAGCACCCAATCCAACAGGGTCTCTGGGGCCAACGTCCTGACTTTC. It codes for CASTQSNRVSGANVLTF. The V gene is TRBV28, the J gene TRBJ2-6, with a weak D call TRBD1 (6 bases). Trimming pared 7 bases from V and 0 bases from J, leaving 16 bases between. There are 17 residues in the CDR3. The germline CDR1 and CDR2 sequences are MDHEN and SYDVKM.

Remarks on this clonotype: At one of its ends the junction is not consistent with the germline gene, which may arise from a read error. The chain employs TRBV15 and TRBJ1-2; D is ambiguous. Germline CDR1 is LNHNV and CDR2 is YYDKDF (reference sequence). This CDR3 is 14 amino acids long. The CDR3 coding sequence is TGTGCCATCAGCAGAGATAGACTAAACTATGGCTACACCTTC. Translating gives CAISRDRLNYGYTF.

This clonotype occurred a few times. The gene calls are TRBV12-3 or TRBV12-4 and TRBJ2-1; 8 bases align to TRBD2. The trim removed 7 bases at V and 6 bases at J, leaving 17 bases unmatched. The CDR3 has 17 amino acids. Here the CDR3 DNA reads TGTGCCAGCACCCCGGGCCCCCGCGGGACTAGGTTCAATGAGCAGTTCTTC. It is translated as CASTPGPRGTRFNEQFF.

This clonotype was observed many times. The genes are TRBV10-3 and TRBJ2-7, with 8 bases that match TRBD2. The CDR3 spans 17 residues. Germline trimming cut 4 bases from V and 2 bases from J; bases unmatched to any gene: 13. CDR1 is ENHRY and CDR2 is SYGVKD in the germline V gene. The CDR3 DNA sequence: TGTGCCATCAGTGCCGGACTAGCCACCTTCAGGACCTACGAGCAGTACTTC. The encoded protein is CAISAGLATFRTYEQYF.

This chain joins TRBV5-5 and TRBJ2-4, with D unresolved. The DNA end is a closer match to TRBJ2-7, so the J assignment may be wrong. Germline loops: CDR1 SGHKS, CDR2 YYEKEE (reference sequence). This CDR3 region has 14 residues. The DNA for the CDR3 is TGTGCCAGCAGCTTGGCGAGCAAGGAGTACGAGCAGTACTTC. Its protein product is CASSLASKEYEQYF.

This clonotype was counted a few times. This chain joins TRBV20-1 and TRBJ2-5; D remains unclear. The length of the CDR3 is 14 residues. CDR1 is DFQATT, CDR2 SNEGSKA, per germline (reference sequence). Between the trimmed V and J ends, which lost 3 bases and 1 base, there was a span of 12 bases. CDR3 DNA: TGCAGTGCTAGTCCTACCCCCGCCCAAGAGACCCAGTACTTC. Its translation is CSASPTPAQETQYF.

This clonotype was counted a few times. The chain carries TRBV28 and TRBJ1-1; perhaps TRBD1 as D (5 bases). V lost 3 bases to trimming and J lost 5 bases, with 13 bases between them. This CDR3 comprises 14 residues. The germline V gene has CDR1 MDHEN and CDR2 SYDVKM. DNA for the CDR3: TGTGCCAGCAGTTTGCCTCAGGGAGGGACTGAAGCTTTCTTT. This gives the protein CASSLPQGGTEAFF.

The V gene is TRBV5-1, the J gene TRBJ2-7; D perhaps matches TRBD1 (6 bases). The CDR3 contains 14 residues. V was clipped by 4 bases and J by 0 bases, with 11 bases between them. The germline V gene encodes CDR1 SGHRS and CDR2 YFSETQ. The CDR3 DNA is TGCGCCAGCAGCGTGGTGGACAGCTCCTACGAGCAGTACTTC. Translation: CASSVVDSSYEQYF.

The rearrangement uses TRBV6-4 and TRBJ2-3; D may be TRBD2 (6 bases). Germline lookup yields CDR1 MRHNA and CDR2 SNTAGT. Trimming took 2 bases from V and 1 from J, leaving 10 bases between them. The CDR3 runs to 15 residues. CDR3 sequence reads: CASSDVSSGTDTQYF. For the CDR3, the DNA is TGTGCCAGCAGTGACGTTTCTAGCGGCACAGATACGCAGTATTTT.

The J gene is TRBJ2-1, the V gene TRBV27, with a possible D match to TRBD2 (5 bases). The CDR3 runs 17 residues. V gave up 4 bases and J gave up 7 bases, with 23 bases separating them. Germline lookup yields CDR1 MNHEY and CDR2 SMNVEV (reference sequence). CDR3 nucleotide sequence: TGTGCCAGCAGTTCGACCGACCTTAGTCTAGCAAATAATGAGCAGTTCTTC. Its translation: CASSSTDLSLANNEQFF.

In nucleotides, the CDR3 is TGTGCCAGCAGTCCCTATAGCGGTGCGAGGTCCTACAATGAGCAGTTCTTC. Its translation: CASSPYSGARSYNEQFF. V usage is TRBV12-3 or TRBV12-4 and J usage is TRBJ2-1; TRBD2 is a possible D gene (6 bases). The V end was cut by 5 bases, the J end by 1 base, with 18 bases between. The CDR3 consists of 17 residues.

This clonotype came up a few times. The V and J genes are TRBV21-1 and TRBJ1-1. TRBV21-1 is shown as a pseudogene. The CDR3 contains 14 residues. CDR3 in DNA: TGTGCCAGCAGCAAAGAGGAGGGAGGGACTGAAGCTTTCTTT. Its translation is CASSKEEGGTEAFF.

The V and J genes are TRBV28 and TRBJ2-1; no definite D call. The germline V gene encodes CDR1 MDHEN and CDR2 SYDVKM. The germline V and J ends were trimmed by 2 bases and 7 bases, with 12 bases remaining between them. CDR3 length equals 14 residues. The CDR3 sequence is CASSLIGLTNEQFF. In DNA form, the CDR3 reads TGTGCCAGCAGTTTAATCGGGCTAACAAATGAGCAGTTCTTC.

This clonotype was recorded a few times. The chain joins TRBV30 to TRBJ2-7; D call uncertain. Deletions cut 3 bases from V and 7 bases from J, with 10 bases between. The CDR3 extends over 11 amino acids. The germline gives CDR1 GTSNPN, CDR2 SVGIG (reference sequence). The CDR3 protein is CAWSLDSEQYF. The DNA of the CDR3 is TGTGCCTGGAGCCTCGACTCGGAGCAGTACTTC. Drawing the rest from reference TRBV30 and TRBJ2-7, the complete variable domain is SQTIHQWPATLVQPVGSPLSLECTVEGTSNPNLYWYRQAAGRGLQLLFYSVGIGQISSEVPQNLSASRPQDRQFILSSKKLLLSDSGFYLCAWSLDSEQYFGPGTRLTVT.

This clonotype was recorded a few times. For the CDR3, the DNA is TGTGCCAGCAGCTATAGCGGGGGGGCGCGAGATACGCAGTATTTT. Translated: CASSYSGGARDTQYF. The chain has TRBV4-2 and TRBJ2-3, with TRBD2 matching over 11 bases. V shed 5 bases, J shed 5 bases, and the junction held 6 bases outside the gene matches. The germline V gene has CDR1 LGHNA and CDR2 YNFKEQ. CDR3 length: 15 residues.

This clonotype has a handful of counts. V and J are TRBV4-2 and TRBJ2-5; tentative D call: TRBD2 (6 bases). This CDR3 is built from 16 residues. Germline V gives CDR1 LGHNA, CDR2 YNFKEQ. V was clipped by 0 bases and J by 2 bases, with 13 bases between them. CDR3 DNA: TGTGCCAGCAGCCAAGATGGGCGGGGCGGACAAGAGACCCAGTACTTC. It translates to CASSQDGRGGQETQYF.

The J gene is TRBJ1-5, the V gene TRBV19, with 11 bases that match TRBD1. CDR3 length: 18 residues. V shed 5 bases, J shed 9 bases, and the junction held 18 bases outside the gene matches. Germline V gene sequence: CDR1 LNHDA, CDR2 SQIVND (reference sequence). The CDR3 reads CASSSKYIGDRGDRPQHF. DNA for the CDR3: TGTGCCAGTAGTTCCAAGTATATAGGGGACAGGGGGGACCGGCCCCAGCATTTT.

As to this clonotype: One base away lies a much larger clone, so this may be a sequencing read error. V gene TRBV10-3 combines with J gene TRBJ1-2; D gene unclear. This CDR3 contains 13 residues. Looked up from germline, CDR1 is ENHRY and CDR2 is SYGVKD. V gave up 7 bases and J gave up 3 bases, with 12 bases separating them. For the CDR3, the DNA is TGTGCCATCACCGTCAGCTCTCACTATGGCTACACCTTC. It codes for CAITVSSHYGYTF.